This paragraph reports one TCR beta chain. Its target is not known. This specimen comes from a study of shared clonotypes between healthy human individuals. About the study: Per donor, three plates held CD4 naive cells, three held CD4 memory, two held CD8 naive and one held CD8 memory.

Repertoires were generated with immunoSEQ multiplex PCR, while TCRdb's copy carries only in-frame clones and drops some. The top ten clones hold under 1.5% of a sample with 1.5 million to 2.5 million clones, about 95% of them seen once. Naive CD8 cells, CD45RO-negative and positively selected for CCR7, excluded terminally differentiated effector memory CD45RA+ cells. Germline V CDR1 and CDR2: SGDLS, YYNGEE. V lost 4 bases and J 3 bases, leaving 7 bases between the germline ends. The CDR3 has 12 amino acids. General study results and limits: Memory subsets had estimated richness that was generally smaller than that of naive subsets.

What was sequenced was naive CD8+ T cells sorted from blood. The chain carries TRBV9 and TRBJ2-5, with D unresolved. This receptor was taken from a man aged 18 to 29 in good health. The CDR3 protein is CASSTMEETQYF. The DNA of the CDR3 is TGTGCCAGCAGCACCATGGAAGAGACCCAGTACTTC.